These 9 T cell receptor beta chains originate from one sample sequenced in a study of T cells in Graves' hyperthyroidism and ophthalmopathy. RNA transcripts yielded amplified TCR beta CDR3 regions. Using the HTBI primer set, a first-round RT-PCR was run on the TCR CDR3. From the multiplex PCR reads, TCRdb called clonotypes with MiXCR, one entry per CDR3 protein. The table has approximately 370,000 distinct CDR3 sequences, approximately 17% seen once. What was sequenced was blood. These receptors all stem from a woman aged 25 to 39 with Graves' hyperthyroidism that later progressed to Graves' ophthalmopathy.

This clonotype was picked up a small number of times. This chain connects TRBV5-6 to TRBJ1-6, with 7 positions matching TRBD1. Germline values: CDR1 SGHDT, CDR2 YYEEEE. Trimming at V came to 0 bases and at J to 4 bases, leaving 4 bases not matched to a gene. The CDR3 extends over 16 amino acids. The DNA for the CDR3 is TGTGCCAGCAGCTTGGCCGGGACAGATTATAATTCACCCCTCCACTTT. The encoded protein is CASSLAGTDYNSPLHF.

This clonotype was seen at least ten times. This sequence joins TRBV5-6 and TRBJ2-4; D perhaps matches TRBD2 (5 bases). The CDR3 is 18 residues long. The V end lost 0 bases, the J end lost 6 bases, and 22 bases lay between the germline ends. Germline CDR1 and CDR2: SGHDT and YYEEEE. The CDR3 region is CASSLVSGSPYEGNIQYF. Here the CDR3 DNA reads TGTGCCAGCAGCTTGGTGTCGGGATCCCCCTATGAGGGAAACATTCAGTACTTC.

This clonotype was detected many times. The CDR3 reads CASSPGQGAHTEAFF. The CDR3 nucleotides read TGTGCCAGCAGCCCCGGACAGGGCGCCCACACTGAAGCTTTCTTT. The J gene is TRBJ1-1, the V gene TRBV4-2, with 8 positions matching TRBD1. V trimming: 4 bases; J trimming: 3 bases; junction bases outside the gene matches: 7. Germline V gene data show CDR1 as LGHNA and CDR2 as YNFKEQ. The CDR3 runs 15 residues.

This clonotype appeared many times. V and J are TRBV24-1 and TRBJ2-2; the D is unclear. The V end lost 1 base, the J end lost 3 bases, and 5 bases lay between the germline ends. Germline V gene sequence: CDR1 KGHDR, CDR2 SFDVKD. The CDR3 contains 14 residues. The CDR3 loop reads CATSDFRDTGELFF. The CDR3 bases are TGTGCCACCAGTGATTTTCGTGACACCGGGGAGCTGTTTTTT.

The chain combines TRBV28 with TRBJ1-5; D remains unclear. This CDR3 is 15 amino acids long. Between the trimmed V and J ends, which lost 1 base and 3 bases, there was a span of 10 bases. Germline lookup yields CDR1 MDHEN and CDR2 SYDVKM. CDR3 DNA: TGTGCCAGCAGTTTATTGGCAGTGGTCAATCAGCCCCAGCATTTT. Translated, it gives CASSLLAVVNQPQHF.

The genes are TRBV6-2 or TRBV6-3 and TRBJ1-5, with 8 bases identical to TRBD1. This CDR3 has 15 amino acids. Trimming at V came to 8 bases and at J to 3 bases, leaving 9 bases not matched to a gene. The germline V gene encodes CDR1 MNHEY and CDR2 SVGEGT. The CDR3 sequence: CASRDRGLSNQPQHF. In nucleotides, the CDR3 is TGTGCCAGCCGAGACAGGGGCCTGTCCAATCAGCCCCAGCATTTT.

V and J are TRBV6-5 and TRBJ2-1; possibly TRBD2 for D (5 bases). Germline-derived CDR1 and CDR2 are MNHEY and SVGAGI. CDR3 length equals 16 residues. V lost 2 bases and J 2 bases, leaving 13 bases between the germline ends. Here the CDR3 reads CASSYGLSGTYNEQFF. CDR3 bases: TGTGCCAGCAGTTACGGTCTAAGCGGTACCTACAATGAGCAGTTCTTC.

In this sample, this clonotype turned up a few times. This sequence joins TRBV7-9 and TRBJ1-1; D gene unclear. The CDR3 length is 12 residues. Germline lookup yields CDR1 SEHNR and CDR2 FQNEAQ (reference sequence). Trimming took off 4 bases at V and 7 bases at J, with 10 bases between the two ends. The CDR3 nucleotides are TGTGCCAGCAGCTCGGGTACAGTTGAAGCTTTCTTT. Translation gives CASSSGTVEAFF.

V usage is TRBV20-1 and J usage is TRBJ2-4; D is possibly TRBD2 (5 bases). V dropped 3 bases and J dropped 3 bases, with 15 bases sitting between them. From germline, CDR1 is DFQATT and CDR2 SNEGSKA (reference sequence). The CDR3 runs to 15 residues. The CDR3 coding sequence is TGCAGTGCTAGTAAAATGGAGGAAGACAAAAACATTCAGTACTTC. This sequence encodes CSASKMEEDKNIQYF.